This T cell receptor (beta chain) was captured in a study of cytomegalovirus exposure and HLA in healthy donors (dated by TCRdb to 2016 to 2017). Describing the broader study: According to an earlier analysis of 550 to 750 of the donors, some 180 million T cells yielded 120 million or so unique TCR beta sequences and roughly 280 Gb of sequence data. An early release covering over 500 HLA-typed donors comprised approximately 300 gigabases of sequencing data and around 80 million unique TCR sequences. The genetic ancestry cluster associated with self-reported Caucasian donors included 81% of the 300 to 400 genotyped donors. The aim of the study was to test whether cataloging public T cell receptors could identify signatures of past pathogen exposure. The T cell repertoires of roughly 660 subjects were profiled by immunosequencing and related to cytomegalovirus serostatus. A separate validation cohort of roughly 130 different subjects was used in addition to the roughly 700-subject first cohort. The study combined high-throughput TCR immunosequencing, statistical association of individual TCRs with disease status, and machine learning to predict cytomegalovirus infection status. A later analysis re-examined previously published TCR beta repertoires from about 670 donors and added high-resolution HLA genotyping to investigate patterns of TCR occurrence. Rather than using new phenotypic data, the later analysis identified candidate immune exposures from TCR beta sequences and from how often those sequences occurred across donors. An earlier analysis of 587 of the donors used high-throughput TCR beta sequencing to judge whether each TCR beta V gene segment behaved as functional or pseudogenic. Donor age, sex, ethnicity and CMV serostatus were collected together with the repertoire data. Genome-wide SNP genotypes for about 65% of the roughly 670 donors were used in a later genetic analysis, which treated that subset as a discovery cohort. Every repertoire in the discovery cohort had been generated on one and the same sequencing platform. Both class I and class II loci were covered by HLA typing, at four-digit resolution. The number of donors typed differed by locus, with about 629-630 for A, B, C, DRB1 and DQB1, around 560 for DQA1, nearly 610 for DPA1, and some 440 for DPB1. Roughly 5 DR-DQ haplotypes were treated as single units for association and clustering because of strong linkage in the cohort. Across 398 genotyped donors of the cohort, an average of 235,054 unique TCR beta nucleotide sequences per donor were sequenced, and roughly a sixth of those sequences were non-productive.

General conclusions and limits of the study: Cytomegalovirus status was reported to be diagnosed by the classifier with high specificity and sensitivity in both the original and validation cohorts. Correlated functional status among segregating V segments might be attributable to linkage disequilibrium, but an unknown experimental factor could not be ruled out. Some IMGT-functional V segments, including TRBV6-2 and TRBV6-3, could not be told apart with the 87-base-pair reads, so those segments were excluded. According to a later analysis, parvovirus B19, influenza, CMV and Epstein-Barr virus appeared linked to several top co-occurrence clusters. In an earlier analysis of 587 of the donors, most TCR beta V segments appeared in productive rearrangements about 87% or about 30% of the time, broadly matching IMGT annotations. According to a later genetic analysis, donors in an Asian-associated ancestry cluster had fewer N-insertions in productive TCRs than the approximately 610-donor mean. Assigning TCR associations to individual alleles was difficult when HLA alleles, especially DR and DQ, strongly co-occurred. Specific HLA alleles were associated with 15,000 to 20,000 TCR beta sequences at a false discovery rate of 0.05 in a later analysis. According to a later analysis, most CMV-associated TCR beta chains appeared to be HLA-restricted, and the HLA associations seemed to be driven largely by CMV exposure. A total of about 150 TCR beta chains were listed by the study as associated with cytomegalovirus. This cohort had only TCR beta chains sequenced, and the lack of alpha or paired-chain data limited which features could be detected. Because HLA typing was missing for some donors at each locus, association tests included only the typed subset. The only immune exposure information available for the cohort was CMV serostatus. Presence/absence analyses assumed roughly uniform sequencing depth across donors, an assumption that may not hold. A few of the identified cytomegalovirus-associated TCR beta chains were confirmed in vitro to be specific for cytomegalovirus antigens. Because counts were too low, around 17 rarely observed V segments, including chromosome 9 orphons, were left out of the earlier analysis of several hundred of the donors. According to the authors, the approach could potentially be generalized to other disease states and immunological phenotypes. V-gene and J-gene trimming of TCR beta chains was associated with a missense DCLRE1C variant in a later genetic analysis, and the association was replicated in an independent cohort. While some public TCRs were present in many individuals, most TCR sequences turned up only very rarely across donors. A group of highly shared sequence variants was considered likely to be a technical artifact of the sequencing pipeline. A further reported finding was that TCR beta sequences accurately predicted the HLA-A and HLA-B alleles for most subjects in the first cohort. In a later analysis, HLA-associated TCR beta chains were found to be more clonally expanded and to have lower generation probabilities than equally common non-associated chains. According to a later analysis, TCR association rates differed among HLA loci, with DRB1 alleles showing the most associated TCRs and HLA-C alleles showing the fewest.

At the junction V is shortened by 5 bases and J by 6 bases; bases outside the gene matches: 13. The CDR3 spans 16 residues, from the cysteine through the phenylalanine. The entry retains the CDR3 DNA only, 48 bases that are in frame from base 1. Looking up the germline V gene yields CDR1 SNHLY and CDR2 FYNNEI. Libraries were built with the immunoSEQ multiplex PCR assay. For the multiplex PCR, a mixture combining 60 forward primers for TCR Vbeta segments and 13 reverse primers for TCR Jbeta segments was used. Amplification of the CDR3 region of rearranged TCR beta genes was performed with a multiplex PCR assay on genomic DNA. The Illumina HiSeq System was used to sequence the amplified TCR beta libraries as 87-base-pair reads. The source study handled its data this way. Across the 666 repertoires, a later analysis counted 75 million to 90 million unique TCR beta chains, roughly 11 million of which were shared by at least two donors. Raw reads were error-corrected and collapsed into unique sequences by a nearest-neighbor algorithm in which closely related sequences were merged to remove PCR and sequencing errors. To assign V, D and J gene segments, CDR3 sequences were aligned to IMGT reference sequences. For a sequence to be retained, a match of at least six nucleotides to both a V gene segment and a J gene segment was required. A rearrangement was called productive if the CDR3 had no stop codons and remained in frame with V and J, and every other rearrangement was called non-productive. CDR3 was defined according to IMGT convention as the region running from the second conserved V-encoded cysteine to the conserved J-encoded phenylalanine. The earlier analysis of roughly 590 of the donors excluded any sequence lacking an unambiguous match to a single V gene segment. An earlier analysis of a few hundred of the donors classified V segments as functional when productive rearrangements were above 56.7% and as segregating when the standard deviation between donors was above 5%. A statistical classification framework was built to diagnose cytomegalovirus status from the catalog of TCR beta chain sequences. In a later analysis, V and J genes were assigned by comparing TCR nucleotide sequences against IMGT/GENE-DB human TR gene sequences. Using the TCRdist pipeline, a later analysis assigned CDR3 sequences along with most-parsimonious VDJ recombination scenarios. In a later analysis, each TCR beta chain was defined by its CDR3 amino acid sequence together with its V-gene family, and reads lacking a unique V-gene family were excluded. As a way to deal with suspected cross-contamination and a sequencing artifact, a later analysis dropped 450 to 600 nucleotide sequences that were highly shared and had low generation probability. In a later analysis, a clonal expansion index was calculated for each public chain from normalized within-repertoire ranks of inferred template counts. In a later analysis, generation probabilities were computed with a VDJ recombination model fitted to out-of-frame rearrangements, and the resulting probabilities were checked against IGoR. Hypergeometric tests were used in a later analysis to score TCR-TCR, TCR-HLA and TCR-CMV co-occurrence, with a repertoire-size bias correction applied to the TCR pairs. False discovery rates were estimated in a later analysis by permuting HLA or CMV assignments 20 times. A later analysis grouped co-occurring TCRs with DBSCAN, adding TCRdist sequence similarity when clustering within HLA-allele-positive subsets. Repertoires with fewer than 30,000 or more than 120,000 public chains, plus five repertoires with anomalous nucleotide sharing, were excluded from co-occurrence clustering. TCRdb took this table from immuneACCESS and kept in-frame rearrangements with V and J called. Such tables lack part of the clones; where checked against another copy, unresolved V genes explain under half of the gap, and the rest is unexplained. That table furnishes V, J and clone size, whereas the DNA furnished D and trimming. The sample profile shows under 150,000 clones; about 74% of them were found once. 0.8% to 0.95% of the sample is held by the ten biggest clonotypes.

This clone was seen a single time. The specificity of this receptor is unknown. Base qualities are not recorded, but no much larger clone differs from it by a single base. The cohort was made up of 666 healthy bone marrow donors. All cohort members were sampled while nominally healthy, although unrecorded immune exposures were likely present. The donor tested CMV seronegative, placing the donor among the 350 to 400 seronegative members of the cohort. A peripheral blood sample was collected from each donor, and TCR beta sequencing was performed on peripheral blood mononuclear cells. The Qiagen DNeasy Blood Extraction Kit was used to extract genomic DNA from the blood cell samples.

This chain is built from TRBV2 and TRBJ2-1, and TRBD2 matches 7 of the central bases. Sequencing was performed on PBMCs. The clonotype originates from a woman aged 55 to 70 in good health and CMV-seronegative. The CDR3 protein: CASSPTRGLAANEQFF. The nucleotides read TGTGCCAGCAGTCCCACCCGTGGGCTAGCGGCCAATGAGCAGTTCTTC.